This T cell receptor (beta chain) was sequenced for a study of control samples from healthy donors and cancer patients. This CDR3 contains 13 residues. Germline V gene lookup returns CDR1 WNHNN and CDR2 SYGVQD (reference sequence). The trim removed 3 bases at V and 3 bases at J, leaving 1 base unmatched. Libraries were prepared by immunoSEQ multiplex PCR; TCRdb keeps only in-frame clonotypes and omits some of them. The data show 150,000 to 200,000 clones, 94% seen once. This clonotype was obtained from a woman aged 18-30 years in good health. The rearrangement uses TRBV10-1 and TRBJ1-1; 7 bases fit TRBD1. Sample: blood. The DNA of the CDR3 is TGCGCCAGCAGTGACAGGGGGTACACTGAAGCTTTCTTT. This gives the protein CASSDRGYTEAFF.